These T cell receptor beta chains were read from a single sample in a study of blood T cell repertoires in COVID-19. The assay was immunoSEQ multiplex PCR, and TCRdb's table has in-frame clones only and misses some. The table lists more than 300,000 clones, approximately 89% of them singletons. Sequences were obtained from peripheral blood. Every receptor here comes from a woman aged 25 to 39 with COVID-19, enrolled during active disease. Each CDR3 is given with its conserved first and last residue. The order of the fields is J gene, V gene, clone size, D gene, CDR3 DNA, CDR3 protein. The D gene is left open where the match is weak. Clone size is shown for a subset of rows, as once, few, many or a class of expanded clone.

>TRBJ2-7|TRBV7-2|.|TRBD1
TGTGCCAGCAGCTTGGAGAGGACAGGCTCCTACGAGCAGTACTTC
CASSLERTGSYEQYF
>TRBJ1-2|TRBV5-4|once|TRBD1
TGTGCCAGCAGCATTAACAGGGGGCGCGGCTATGGCTACACCTTC
CASSINRGRGYGYTF
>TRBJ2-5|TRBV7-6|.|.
TGTGCCAGCAGCTTAATCAACAGCCAAGAGACCCAGTACTTC
CASSLINSQETQYF
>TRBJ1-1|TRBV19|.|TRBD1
TGTGCCAGTAGCCCGACAGGGCTCCCTGAAGCTTTCTTT
CASSPTGLPEAFF
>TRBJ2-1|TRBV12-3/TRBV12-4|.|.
TGTGCCAGCAGGGACACACTCGGGGGTGAGCAGTTCTTC
CASRDTLGGEQFF
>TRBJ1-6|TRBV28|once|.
TGTGCCAGCAGTTTAGCGTCAGGTCGGAGGAATTCACCCCTCCACTTT
CASSLASGRRNSPLHF
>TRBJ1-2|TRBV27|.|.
TGTGCCAGCAGGCGCGCGGAGGGTAAGGATGGCTACACCTTC
CASRRAEGKDGYTF
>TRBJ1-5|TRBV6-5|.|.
TGTGCCAGCAGCAGGGGTCCCCATCAGCCCCAGCATTTT
CASSRGPHQPQHF
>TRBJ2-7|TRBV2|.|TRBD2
TGTGCCAGCACCCCTAGCGGGGGGTCCGGGGCCGAGCAGTACTTC
CASTPSGGSGAEQYF
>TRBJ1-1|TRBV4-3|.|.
TGCGCCAGCAGCCTTGGGGAGACTGAAGCTTTCTTT
CASSLGETEAFF
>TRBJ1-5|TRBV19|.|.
TGTGCCAGTAGTATCAGCCCCCAGGGTGCTCAGCCCCAGCATTTT
CASSISPQGAQPQHF
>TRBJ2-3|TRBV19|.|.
TGTGCCAGTAGTATAGGTCCCGGTCTGGTAAATACGCAGTATTTT
CASSIGPGLVNTQYF
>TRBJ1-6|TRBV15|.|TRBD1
TGTGCCACCAGCAGAGAAGAAGGGGGCGCGCTTGATTCACCCCTCCACTTT
CATSREEGGALDSPLHF
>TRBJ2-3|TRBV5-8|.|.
TGTGCCAGCAGCGCCTGGGGTGGGAGAACAGATACGCAGTATTTT
CASSAWGGRTDTQYF
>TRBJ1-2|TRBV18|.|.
TGTGCCAGCTCACCTTTATCAGGGACTTATGGCTACACCTTC
CASSPLSGTYGYTF
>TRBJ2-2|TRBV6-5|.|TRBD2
TGTGCCACCCACGGGACTAGCGGGGGGTCCGGGGAGCTGTTTTTT
CATHGTSGGSGELFF
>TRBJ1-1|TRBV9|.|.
TGTGCCAGCAGCGCGGGGATGGATGAAGCTTTCTTT
CASSAGMDEAFF
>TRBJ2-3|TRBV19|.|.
TGTGCCAGTAGTGGCGGGGCCAAGGGTGATACGCAGTATTTT
CASSGGAKGDTQYF
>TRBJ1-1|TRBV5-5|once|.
TGTGCCAGCAGCTTGGTACAGGGAGCCGGGATGAACACTGAAGCTTTCTTT
CASSLVQGAGMNTEAFF
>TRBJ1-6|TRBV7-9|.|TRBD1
TGTGCCAGCAGCCGGGACAGCCCGACTTCACCCCTCCACTTT
CASSRDSPTSPLHF
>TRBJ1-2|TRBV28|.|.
TGTGCCAGCGGGGCCGCCTATGGCTACACCTTC
CASGAAYGYTF
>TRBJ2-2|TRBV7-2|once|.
TGTGCCAGCAGCTCGACGACAGCCGGGGAGCTGTTTTTT
CASSSTTAGELFF